This TCR beta chain was found in a study of blood T cell repertoires in COVID-19. V gave up 7 bases and J gave up 10 bases; unmatched junction bases: 14. This CDR3 has 15 residues. Germline CDR1 SGHRS, CDR2 YFSETQ. Assay: immunoSEQ multiplex PCR; the TCRdb copy retains only in-frame clones and omits some. Here the sample spans about 170,000 clones, over 75% being singletons. Ages ranged from roughly 18 to 100 years, with residence in 20 to 30 US areas. Participant-reported clinical history was the basis for cohort assignment. The sequence came from a woman aged 50 to 60 who had recovered from COVID-19. Specimen: PBMCs or T cells enriched from blood (not recorded which). The chain has TRBV5-1 and TRBJ1-1; TRBD1 aligns across 12 bases. CDR3: CASRDNPGQGAGAFF. The DNA of the CDR3 is TGCGCCAGCCGAGATAACCCGGGACAGGGGGCTGGAGCTTTCTTT.